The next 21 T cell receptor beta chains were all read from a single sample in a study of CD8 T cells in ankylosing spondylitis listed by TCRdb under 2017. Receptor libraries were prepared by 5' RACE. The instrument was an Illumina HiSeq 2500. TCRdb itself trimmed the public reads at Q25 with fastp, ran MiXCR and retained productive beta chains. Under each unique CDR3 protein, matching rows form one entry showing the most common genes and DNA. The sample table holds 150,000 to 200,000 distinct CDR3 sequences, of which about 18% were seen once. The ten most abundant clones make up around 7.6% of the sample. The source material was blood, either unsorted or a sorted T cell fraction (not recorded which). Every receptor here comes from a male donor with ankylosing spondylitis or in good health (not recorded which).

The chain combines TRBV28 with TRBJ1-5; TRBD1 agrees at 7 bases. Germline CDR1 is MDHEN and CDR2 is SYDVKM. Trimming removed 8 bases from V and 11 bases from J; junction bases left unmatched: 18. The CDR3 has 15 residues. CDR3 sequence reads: CASLTGGQGQKAQHF. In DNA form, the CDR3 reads TGTGCCAGCCTCACAGGCGGGCAGGGACAGAAGGCCCAGCATTTT.

The CDR3 nucleotides read TGTGCCAGCAGCAGGGGGTTGGGAGGTGGCTACACCTTC. The encoded protein is CASSRGLGGGYTF. The chain couples TRBV27 to TRBJ1-2; 7 nucleotides align to TRBD1. The CDR3 contains 13 residues. Losses at the gene ends were 6 bases for V and 7 bases for J; bases not matched to a gene: 8. Germline V lookup: CDR1 MNHEY, CDR2 SMNVEV (reference sequence).

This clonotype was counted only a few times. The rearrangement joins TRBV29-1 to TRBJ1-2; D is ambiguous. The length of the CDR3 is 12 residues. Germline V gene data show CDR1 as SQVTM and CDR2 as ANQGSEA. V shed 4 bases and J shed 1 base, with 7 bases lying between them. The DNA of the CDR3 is TGCAGCGTTGGAGTGATTAACTATGGCTACACCTTC. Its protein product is CSVGVINYGYTF.

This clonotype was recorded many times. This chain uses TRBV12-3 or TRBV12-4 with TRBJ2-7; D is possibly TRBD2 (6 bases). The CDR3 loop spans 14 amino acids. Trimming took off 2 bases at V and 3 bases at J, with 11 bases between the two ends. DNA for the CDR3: TGTGCCAGCAGTTTATTGGTGGGGGGCTACGAGCAGTACTTC. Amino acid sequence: CASSLLVGGYEQYF.

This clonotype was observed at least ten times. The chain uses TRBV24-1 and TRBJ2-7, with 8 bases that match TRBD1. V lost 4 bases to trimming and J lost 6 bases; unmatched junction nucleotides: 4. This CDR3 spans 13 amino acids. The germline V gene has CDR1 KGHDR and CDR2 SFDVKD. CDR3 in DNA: TGTGCCACCAGTGACCGGACAGGGAGCGAGCAGTACTTC. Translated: CATSDRTGSEQYF.

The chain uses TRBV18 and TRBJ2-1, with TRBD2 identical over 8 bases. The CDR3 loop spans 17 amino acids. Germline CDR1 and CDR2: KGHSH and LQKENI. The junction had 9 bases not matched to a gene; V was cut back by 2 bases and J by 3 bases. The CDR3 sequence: CASSPASGSSYYNEQFF. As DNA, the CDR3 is TGTGCCAGCTCACCAGCCAGCGGGAGTTCTTACTACAATGAGCAGTTCTTC.

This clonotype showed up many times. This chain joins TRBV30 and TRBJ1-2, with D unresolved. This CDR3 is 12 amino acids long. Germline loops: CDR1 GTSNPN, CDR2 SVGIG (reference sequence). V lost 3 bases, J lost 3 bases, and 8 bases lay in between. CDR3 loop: CAWSPAHYGYTF. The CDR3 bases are TGTGCCTGGAGCCCCGCGCACTATGGCTACACCTTC. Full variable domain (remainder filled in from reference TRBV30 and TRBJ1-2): SQTIHQWPATLVQPVGSPLSLECTVEGTSNPNLYWYRQAAGRGLQLLFYSVGIGQISSEVPQNLSASRPQDRQFILSSKKLLLSDSGFYLCAWSPAHYGYTFGSGTRLTVV.

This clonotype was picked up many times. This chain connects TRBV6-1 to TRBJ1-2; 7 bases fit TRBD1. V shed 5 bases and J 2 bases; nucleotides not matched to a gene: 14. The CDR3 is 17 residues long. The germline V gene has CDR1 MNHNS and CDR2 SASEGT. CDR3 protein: CASSKQTGSGGNYGYTF. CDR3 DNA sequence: TGTGCCAGCAGTAAACAGACAGGGAGCGGAGGAAACTATGGCTACACCTTC.

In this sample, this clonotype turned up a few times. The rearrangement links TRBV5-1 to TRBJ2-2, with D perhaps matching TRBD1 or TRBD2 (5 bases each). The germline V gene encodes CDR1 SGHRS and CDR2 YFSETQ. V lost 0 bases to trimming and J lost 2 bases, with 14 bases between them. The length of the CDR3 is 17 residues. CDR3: CASSLGPRDGNTGELFF. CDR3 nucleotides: TGCGCCAGCAGCTTGGGACCCCGGGACGGCAACACCGGGGAGCTGTTTTTT.

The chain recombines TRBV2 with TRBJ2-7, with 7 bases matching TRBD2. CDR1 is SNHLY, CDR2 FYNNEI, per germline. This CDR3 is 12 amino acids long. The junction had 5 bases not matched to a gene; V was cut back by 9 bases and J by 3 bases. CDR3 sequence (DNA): TGTGCCAGTGGTGGCGGGAGCTACGAGCAGTACTTC. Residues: CASGGGSYEQYF. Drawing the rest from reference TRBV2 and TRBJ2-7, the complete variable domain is EPEVTQTPSHQVTQMGQEVILRCVPISNHLYFYWYRQILGQKVEFLVSFYNNEISEKSEIFDDQFSVERPDGSNFTLKIRSTKLEDSAMYFCASGGGSYEQYFGPGTRLTVT.

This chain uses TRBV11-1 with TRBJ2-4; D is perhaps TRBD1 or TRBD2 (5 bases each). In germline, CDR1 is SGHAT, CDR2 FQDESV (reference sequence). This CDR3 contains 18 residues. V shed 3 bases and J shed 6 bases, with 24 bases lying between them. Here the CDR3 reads CASSFSTQPWDGANIQYF. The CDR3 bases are TGTGCCAGCAGCTTTTCAACCCAACCCTGGGACGGAGCAAACATTCAGTACTTC. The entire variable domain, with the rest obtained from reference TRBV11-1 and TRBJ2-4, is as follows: EAEVAQSPRYKITEKSQAVAFWCDPISGHATLYWYRQILGQGPELLVQFQDESVVDDSQLPKDRFSAERLKGVDSTLKIQPAELGDSAMYLCASSFSTQPWDGANIQYFGAGTRLSVL.

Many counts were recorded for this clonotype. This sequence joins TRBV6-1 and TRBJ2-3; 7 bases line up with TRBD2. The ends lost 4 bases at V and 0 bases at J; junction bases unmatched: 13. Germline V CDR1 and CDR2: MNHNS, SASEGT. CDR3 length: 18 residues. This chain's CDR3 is CASSALAEPLFSTDTQYF. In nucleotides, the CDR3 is TGTGCCAGCAGTGCCCTAGCGGAACCCCTTTTTAGCACAGATACGCAGTATTTT.

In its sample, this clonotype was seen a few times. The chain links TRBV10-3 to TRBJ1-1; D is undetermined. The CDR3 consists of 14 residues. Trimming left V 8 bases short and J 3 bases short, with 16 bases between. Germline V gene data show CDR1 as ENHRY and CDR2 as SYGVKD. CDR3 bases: TGTGCCATCGCCGGGTCCCCTGGGGACACTGAAGCTTTCTTT. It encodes CAIAGSPGDTEAFF.

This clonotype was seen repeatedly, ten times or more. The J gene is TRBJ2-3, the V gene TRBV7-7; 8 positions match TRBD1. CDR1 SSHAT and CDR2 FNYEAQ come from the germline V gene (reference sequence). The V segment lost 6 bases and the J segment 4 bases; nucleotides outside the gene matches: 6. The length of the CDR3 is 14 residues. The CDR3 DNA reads TGTGCCAGCAGTTCAGGGGGCCGGGCAGATACGCAGTATTTT. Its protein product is CASSSGGRADTQYF.

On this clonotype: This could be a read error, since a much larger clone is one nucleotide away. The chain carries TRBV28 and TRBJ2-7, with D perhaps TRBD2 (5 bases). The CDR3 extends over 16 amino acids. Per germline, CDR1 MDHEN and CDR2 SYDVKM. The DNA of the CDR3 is TGTGCCACCAGTTTACGCCTCGGGATGTTATCCTACGAGCAGTACTTC. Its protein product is CATSLRLGMLSYEQYF.

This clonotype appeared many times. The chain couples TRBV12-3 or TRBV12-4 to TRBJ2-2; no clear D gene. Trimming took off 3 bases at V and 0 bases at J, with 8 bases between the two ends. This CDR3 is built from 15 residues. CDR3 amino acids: CASSFSRPNTGELFF. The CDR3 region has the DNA TGTGCCAGCAGTTTCTCAAGACCGAACACCGGGGAGCTGTTTTTT.

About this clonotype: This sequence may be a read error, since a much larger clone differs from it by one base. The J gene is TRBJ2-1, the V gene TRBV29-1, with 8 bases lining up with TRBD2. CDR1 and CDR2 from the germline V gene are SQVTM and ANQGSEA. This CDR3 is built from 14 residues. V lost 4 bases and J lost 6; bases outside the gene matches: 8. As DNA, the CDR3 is TGCAGCGTTGCCTCAAGACTAGCGTCCAATGAGCAGTTCTTC. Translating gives CSVASRLASNEQFF.

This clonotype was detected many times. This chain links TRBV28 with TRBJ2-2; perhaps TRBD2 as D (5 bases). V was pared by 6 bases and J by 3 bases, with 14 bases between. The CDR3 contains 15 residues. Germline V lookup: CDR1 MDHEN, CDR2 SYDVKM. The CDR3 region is CASSLADFDTGELFF. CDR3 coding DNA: TGTGCCAGCAGCCTAGCCGATTTCGACACCGGGGAGCTGTTTTTT. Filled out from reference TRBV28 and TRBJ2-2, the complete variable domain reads DVKVTQSSRYLVKRTGEKVFLECVQDMDHENMFWYRQDPGLGLRLIYFSYDVKMKEKGDIPEGYSVSREKKERFSLILESASTNQTSMYLCASSLADFDTGELFFGEGSRLTVL.

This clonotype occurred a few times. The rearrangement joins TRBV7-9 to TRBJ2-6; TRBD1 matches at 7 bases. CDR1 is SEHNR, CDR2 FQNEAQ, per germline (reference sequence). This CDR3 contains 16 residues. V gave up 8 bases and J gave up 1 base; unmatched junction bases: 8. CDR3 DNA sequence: TGTGCCAGCGGCCAGACAGGGCGGTCTGGGGCCAACGTCCTGACTTTC. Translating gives CASGQTGRSGANVLTF. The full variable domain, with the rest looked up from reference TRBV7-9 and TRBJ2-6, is DTGVSQNPRHKITKRGQNVTFRCDPISEHNRLYWYRQTLGQGPEFLTYFQNEAQLEKSRLLSDRFSAERPKGSFSTLEIQRTEQGDSAMYLCASGQTGRSGANVLTFGAGSRLTVL.

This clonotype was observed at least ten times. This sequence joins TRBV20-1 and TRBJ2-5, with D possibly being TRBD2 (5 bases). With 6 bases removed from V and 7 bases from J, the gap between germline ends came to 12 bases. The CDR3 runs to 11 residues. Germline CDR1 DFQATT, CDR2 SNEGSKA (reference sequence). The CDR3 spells CSAVREGTQYF. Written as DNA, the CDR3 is TGCAGTGCCGTCAGAGAGGGGACCCAGTACTTC.

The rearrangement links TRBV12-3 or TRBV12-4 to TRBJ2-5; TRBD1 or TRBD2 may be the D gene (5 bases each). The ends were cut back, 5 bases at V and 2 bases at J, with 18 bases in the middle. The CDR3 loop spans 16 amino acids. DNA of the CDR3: TGTGCCAGCAGTCCCCCCCCAGGGCGGGCTCAAGAGACCCAGTACTTC. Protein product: CASSPPPGRAQETQYF.